The 27 T cell receptor beta chains in this list originate from one sample, sequenced in a study of T cell responses to AZD1222 COVID-19 vaccine. The method was immunoSEQ multiplex PCR; TCRdb's version includes in-frame clones alone and lacks a portion of them. There are about 94,000 clones in the sample; less than 85% occur only once, and 4.5% lies in the top ten. The material sequenced was peripheral blood, taken 28 days after the second AZD1222 dose. These receptors were obtained from an adult who received the AZD1222 COVID-19 vaccine.

The CDR3 bases are TGTGCCAGCAGTTTACAGGGGCGGAATGAAAAACTGTTTTTT. Translation: CASSLQGRNEKLFF. J is TRBJ1-4 and V is TRBV28; tentative D call: TRBD1 (6 bases). In germline, CDR1 is MDHEN, CDR2 SYDVKM. The CDR3 covers 14 residues. V lost 2 bases, J lost 5 bases, and 9 bases lay in between. The full variable domain, with the rest looked up from reference TRBV28 and TRBJ1-4, is DVKVTQSSRYLVKRTGEKVFLECVQDMDHENMFWYRQDPGLGLRLIYFSYDVKMKEKGDIPEGYSVSREKKERFSLILESASTNQTSMYLCASSLQGRNEKLFFGSGTQLSVL.

The CDR3 reads CASSFIPDTQYF. The CDR3 coding sequence is TGTGCCAGCAGTTTTATTCCAGATACGCAGTATTTT. V usage is TRBV28 and J usage is TRBJ2-3; D gene ambiguous. Trimming took 3 bases from V and 4 from J, leaving 5 bases between them. CDR3 size: 12 residues. Germline V gene lookup returns CDR1 MDHEN and CDR2 SYDVKM.

The V call is TRBV5-1, the J call TRBJ2-1, with 9 positions matching TRBD2. Germline V lookup: CDR1 SGHRS, CDR2 YFSETQ. CDR3 length equals 16 residues. V trimming: 0 bases; J trimming: 3 bases; junction bases outside the gene matches: 4. CDR3 in amino acids: CASSLVSGGSYNEQFF. For the CDR3, the DNA is TGCGCCAGCAGCTTGGTTAGCGGGGGAAGCTACAATGAGCAGTTCTTC. Filled out from reference TRBV5-1 and TRBJ2-1, the complete variable domain reads KAGVTQTPRYLIKTRGQQVTLSCSPISGHRSVSWYQQTPGQGLQFLFEYFSETQRNKGNFPGRFSGRQFSNSRSEMNVSTLELGDSALYLCASSLVSGGSYNEQFFGPGTRLTVL.

The chain is built from TRBV5-8 and TRBJ2-3; TRBD2 might be the D (7 bases). Trimming took off 4 bases at V and 3 bases at J, with 21 bases between the two ends. The CDR3 consists of 17 residues. Germline V CDR1 and CDR2: SGHTS, YDEGEE. This chain's CDR3 is CASSAGLGGAGTDTQYF. The CDR3 DNA is TGTGCCAGCAGCGCGGGGCTAGGGGGGGCCGGGACAGATACGCAGTATTTT.

The V call is TRBV5-4, the J call TRBJ2-3, with D perhaps TRBD2 (5 bases). Germline-derived CDR1 and CDR2 are SGHNT and YYREEE (reference sequence). V was trimmed by 4 bases and J by 0 bases, leaving 12 bases between them. This CDR3 contains 15 residues. DNA for the CDR3: TGTGCCAGCAGCCGAGCGGTAACTAGCACAGATACGCAGTATTTT. This codes for CASSRAVTSTDTQYF.

V usage is TRBV15 and J usage is TRBJ1-6; D is uncertain. Germline CDR1 is LNHNV and CDR2 is YYDKDF (reference sequence). CDR3 length: 13 amino acids. V lost 3 bases to trimming and J lost 4 bases, with 4 bases between them. The CDR3 DNA reads TGTGCCACCAGCAGTCAATATAATTCACCCCTCCACTTT. Translation: CATSSQYNSPLHF.

The gene calls are TRBV5-6 and TRBJ2-3; 8 positions match TRBD2. Trimming removed 1 base from V and 6 bases from J; junction bases left unmatched: 4. Germline V gene lookup returns CDR1 SGHDT and CDR2 YYEEEE. The CDR3 extends over 14 amino acids. CDR3 nucleotide sequence: TGTGCCAGCAGCTTGACGGGGGGGCCGGATACGCAGTATTTT. Amino acids: CASSLTGGPDTQYF.

J is TRBJ1-3 and V is TRBV29-1, with no clear D. The V end was cut by 4 bases, the J end by 5 bases, with 6 bases between. Germline CDR1 reads SQVTM; CDR2 reads ANQGSEA. The CDR3 spans 11 residues. CDR3 nucleotide sequence: TGCAGCGTTGCCAAACGAAACACCATATATTTT. Its translation is CSVAKRNTIYF.

The rearrangement joins TRBV4-1 to TRBJ2-7; no clear D. V was cut by 0 bases and J by 4 bases, with 7 bases left in between. Germline assignment: CDR1 MGHRA and CDR2 YSYEKL. This CDR3 contains 13 residues. DNA of the CDR3: TGCGCCAGCAGCCAAGAGAATATTTACGAGCAGTACTTC. Its translation is CASSQENIYEQYF.

The J gene is TRBJ1-1, the V gene TRBV9; the D is unclear. This CDR3 region has 15 residues. The germline CDR1 and CDR2 sequences are SGDLS and YYNGEE. Trimming took off 0 bases at V and 1 base at J, with 10 bases between the two ends. This CDR3 reads CASSVGWGQNTEAFF. In nucleotides, the CDR3 is TGTGCCAGCAGCGTAGGGTGGGGTCAGAACACTGAAGCTTTCTTT.

This chain uses TRBV7-9 with TRBJ1-4, with D possibly matching TRBD1 (5 bases). The CDR3 totals 15 residues. With 5 bases removed from V and 8 bases from J, the gap between germline ends came to 18 bases. The germline V gene encodes CDR1 SEHNR and CDR2 FQNEAQ (reference sequence). CDR3 nucleotide sequence: TGTGCCAGCAGCCCATGGAGGGGTGGAGAGGAAAAACTGTTTTTT. Residues: CASSPWRGGEEKLFF.

The chain carries TRBV2 and TRBJ2-3; 7 bases align to TRBD1. V dropped 4 bases and J dropped 2; count of bases not matched to a gene: 6. The CDR3 runs to 15 residues. CDR1 and CDR2 (germline): SNHLY, FYNNEI. The CDR3 DNA reads TGTGCCAGCAGTGGGACAGGCTTCTCCACAGATACGCAGTATTTT. Translated, it gives CASSGTGFSTDTQYF.

The chain has TRBV7-8 and TRBJ2-6; D perhaps matches TRBD2 (5 bases). Deletions cut 5 bases from V and 12 bases from J, with 20 bases between. The CDR3 sequence is 15 residues long. Germline CDR1 reads SGHVS; CDR2 reads FQNEAQ. The CDR3 nucleotides read TGTGCCAGCAGCCCCGTTGGGGAGAGGATAAGCGTCCTGACTTTC. Translating gives CASSPVGERISVLTF.

V is TRBV19 and J is TRBJ1-5; no firm D call. V lost 8 bases to trimming and J lost 2 bases, with 10 bases between them. This CDR3 has 13 residues. Germline loops: CDR1 LNHDA, CDR2 SQIVND (reference sequence). The DNA for the CDR3 is TGTGCCAGTCAATTGAATCGCAATCAGCCCCAGCATTTT. Translating gives CASQLNRNQPQHF.

Only a few counts were recorded for this clone. The J gene is TRBJ2-7, the V gene TRBV9, with D maybe TRBD2 (6 bases). The CDR3 extends over 14 amino acids. V was clipped by 4 bases and J by 7 bases, with 18 bases between them. The germline V gene encodes CDR1 SGDLS and CDR2 YYNGEE. The CDR3 loop reads CASSPQTSTAEQYF. As DNA, the CDR3 is TGTGCCAGCAGCCCCCAGACTAGTACGGCGGAGCAGTACTTC. Filled out from reference TRBV9 and TRBJ2-7, the complete variable domain reads DSGVTQTPKHLITATGQRVTLRCSPRSGDLSVYWYQQSLDQGLQFLIQYYNGEERAKGNILERFSAQQFPDLHSELNLSSLELGDSALYFCASSPQTSTAEQYFGPGTRLTVT.

V is TRBV5-1 and J is TRBJ1-4, with 12 positions matching TRBD1. Losses at the gene ends were 5 bases for V and 7 bases for J; bases not matched to a gene: 6. The germline V gene encodes CDR1 SGHRS and CDR2 YFSETQ. The CDR3 spans 15 residues. DNA for the CDR3: TGCGCCAGCAGACGAGGGACAGGGGGCGGTGAAAAACTGTTTTTT. Its translation: CASRRGTGGGEKLFF.

This sequence joins TRBV19 and TRBJ1-5; D remains ambiguous. The CDR3 is 15 residues long. The V gene's germline CDR1 is LNHDA and CDR2 SQIVND (reference sequence). With 5 bases removed from V and 4 bases from J, the gap between germline ends came to 15 bases. In DNA form, the CDR3 reads TGTGCCAGTAGTCCAATTGGGCGGGAAAATCAGCCCCAGCATTTT. Translation gives CASSPIGRENQPQHF.

This chain connects TRBV19 to TRBJ1-5, with D perhaps matching TRBD1 (5 bases). Trimming took 6 bases from V and 1 from J, leaving 10 bases between them. The CDR3 runs to 14 residues. Per the germline V gene, CDR1 is LNHDA and CDR2 is SQIVND (reference sequence). The CDR3 sequence: CASSIRESNQPQHF. CDR3 nucleotides: TGTGCCAGTAGCATCAGGGAAAGCAATCAGCCCCAGCATTTT.

The chain uses TRBV7-2 and TRBJ2-1; D ambiguous. This CDR3 spans 17 amino acids. Trimming cost V 5 bases and J 0 bases, with 17 bases left between them. The V gene's germline CDR1 is SGHTA and CDR2 FQGNSA. The CDR3: CASSPTDPLSSYNEQFF. The CDR3, as DNA: TGTGCCAGCAGCCCGACCGACCCTCTCAGCTCCTACAATGAGCAGTTCTTC.

The chain is built from TRBV7-6 and TRBJ1-1; no firm D call. The CDR3 sequence is 13 residues long. The V and J ends lost 5 bases and 0 bases respectively, with 7 bases between them. Germline values: CDR1 SGHVS, CDR2 FNYEAQ. The CDR3 DNA is TGTGCCAGCAGCCACGGGGTGAACACTGAAGCTTTCTTT. Translation: CASSHGVNTEAFF.

This sequence joins TRBV19 and TRBJ2-2; possible D gene TRBD2, 6 bases. The ends were cut back, 5 bases at V and 1 base at J, with 8 bases in the middle. Looked up from germline, CDR1 is LNHDA and CDR2 is SQIVND (reference sequence). The CDR3 is 14 amino acids. CDR3 residues: CASSVRGNTGELFF. CDR3 in DNA: TGTGCCAGTAGTGTGCGGGGGAACACCGGGGAGCTGTTTTTT.

The V call is TRBV27, the J call TRBJ1-5, with unresolved D. The germline CDR1 and CDR2 sequences are MNHEY and SMNVEV (reference sequence). Trimming took off 0 bases at V and 6 bases at J, with 9 bases between the two ends. This CDR3 is built from 14 residues. CDR3 residues: CASSLSPRSQPQHF. Here the CDR3 DNA reads TGTGCCAGCAGTTTATCCCCACGTAGTCAGCCCCAGCATTTT.

The chain carries TRBV27 and TRBJ2-7; D may be TRBD1 (6 bases). The germline V gene encodes CDR1 MNHEY and CDR2 SMNVEV (reference sequence). CDR3 size: 14 residues. V shed 4 bases and J shed 1 base, with 11 bases lying between them. CDR3 loop: CASSSTGYSYEQYF. DNA of the CDR3: TGTGCCAGCAGTTCGACAGGATATTCCTACGAGCAGTACTTC.

In DNA form, the CDR3 reads TGTGCCAGCAGTTATGATCAGGGGGCGAACACTGAAGCTTTCTTT. Protein product: CASSYDQGANTEAFF. V gene TRBV6-5 combines with J gene TRBJ1-1; 8 bases agree with TRBD1. Unmatched junction bases numbered 4, after V lost 3 bases and J lost 1 base. The CDR3 has 15 amino acids. From germline, CDR1 is MNHEY and CDR2 SVGAGI.

The chain's CDR3 is CASSPSDSYNEQFF. The CDR3, as DNA: TGTGCCAGCTCACCGTCGGATAGCTACAATGAGCAGTTCTTC. The V and J genes are TRBV18 and TRBJ2-1; D uncertain. Deletions cut 3 bases from V and 3 bases from J, with 9 bases between. From germline, CDR1 is KGHSH and CDR2 LQKENI. The CDR3 runs to 14 residues.

The J gene is TRBJ2-7, the V gene TRBV5-1, with 14 positions matching TRBD2. Germline CDR1 reads SGHRS; CDR2 reads YFSETQ. The CDR3 is 15 residues long. V trimming: 9 bases; J trimming: 4 bases; junction bases outside the gene matches: 9. The CDR3 nucleotides read TGCGCCACCAGAAAGACTAGCGGGGGGGAATACGAGCAGTACTTC. The encoded protein is CATRKTSGGEYEQYF.

The chain recombines TRBV19 with TRBJ2-1; the D gene is possibly TRBD2 (6 bases). The CDR3 totals 12 residues. Germline loops: CDR1 LNHDA, CDR2 SQIVND (reference sequence). V lost 3 bases and J lost 11, with 11 bases in between. Here the CDR3 reads CASSMGGSQQFF. The CDR3 DNA reads TGTGCCAGTAGTATGGGAGGCAGTCAGCAGTTCTTC.